This section outlines one T cell receptor (beta chain) sequence together with its context. No antigen is known for it. No base qualities exist here, and no much larger clone lies one base off it. These data originate in a study of cytomegalovirus exposure and HLA in healthy donors (dated by TCRdb to about 2017). About the investigation overall: An earlier analysis of several hundred of the donors reported 250 to 350 Gb of sequence data and 117 million unique TCR beta sequences from some 180 million T cells. About 280 gigabases of sequencing data and 70 million to 95 million unique TCR sequences made up an early release that covered under 750 HLA-typed donors. Of the 350 to 400 genotyped donors, approximately 83% fell in the genetic ancestry cluster associated with self-reported Caucasian donors. The aim of the study was to test whether cataloging public T cell receptors could identify signatures of past pathogen exposure. The study used immunosequencing to profile the T cell repertoires of under 700 subjects and linked those repertoires to cytomegalovirus serostatus. In addition to the first cohort of 666 subjects, a separate validation cohort of over 90 different subjects was used. The study combined high-throughput TCR immunosequencing, statistical association of individual TCRs with disease status, and machine learning to predict cytomegalovirus infection status. A later analysis re-analyzed previously published TCR beta repertoires from 550 to 700 donors and added high-resolution HLA genotyping to study TCR occurrence patterns. Rather than using new phenotypic data, the later analysis identified candidate immune exposures from TCR beta sequences and from how often those sequences occurred across donors. An earlier analysis of a few hundred of the donors applied high-throughput TCR beta sequencing to assess whether each TCR beta V gene segment acted as functional or pseudogenic. Donor age, sex, ethnicity and CMV serostatus were collected together with the repertoire data. A later genetic analysis used genome-wide SNP genotypes for 398 of the 666 donors, treating that subset as a discovery cohort. All discovery cohort repertoires had been generated using a single sequencing platform. HLA typing covered class I and class II loci at four-digit resolution. The number of typed donors differed by locus: about 620-630 for A, B, C, DRB1 and DQB1; 522 for DQA1; around 580 for DPA1; and about 450 for DPB1. A handful of DR-DQ haplotypes were treated as single units for association and clustering because of strong linkage in the cohort. Among some 400 genotyped donors of the cohort, an average of around 250,000 unique TCR beta nucleotide sequences was sequenced per donor, of which 15% to 20% were non-productive. On the study overall, not on this receptor specifically: CMV serostatus was the only immune exposure information available for the cohort. The study listed 150 to 200 TCR beta chains as associated with cytomegalovirus. Compared with the roughly 600-donor mean, donors in an Asian-associated ancestry cluster had fewer N-insertions in productive TCRs, according to a later genetic analysis. According to the authors, the approach could potentially be generalized to other disease states and immunological phenotypes. In a later analysis, HLA-associated TCR beta chains showed more clonal expansion and lower generation probabilities than non-associated chains that were equally common. The earlier analysis of 587 of the donors excluded roughly 16 rarely observed V segments, including chromosome 9 orphons, because counts were too low. Because HLA typing was unavailable for some donors at each locus, only the typed subset was used in association tests. Because the 87-base-pair reads could not distinguish some IMGT-functional V segments, including TRBV6-2 and TRBV6-3, those segments were excluded. A few of the identified cytomegalovirus-associated TCR beta chains were confirmed in vitro to be specific for cytomegalovirus antigens. When HLA alleles, especially DR and DQ, strongly co-occurred, TCR associations were difficult to assign to individual alleles. A further reported finding was that TCR beta sequences accurately predicted the HLA-A and HLA-B alleles for most subjects in the first cohort. Correlated functional status among segregating V segments might reflect linkage disequilibrium, but an unknown experimental factor could not be ruled out. An association between a missense DCLRE1C variant and V-gene and J-gene trimming of TCR beta chains was found in a later genetic analysis and replicated in an independent cohort. Across donors, most TCR sequences were observed very rarely, whereas some public TCRs were present in many individuals. This cohort had only TCR beta chains sequenced, and the lack of alpha or paired-chain data limited which features could be detected. Specific HLA alleles were associated with 16,951 TCR beta sequences at a false discovery rate of 0.05 in a later analysis. The classifier was reported to diagnose cytomegalovirus status with high specificity and sensitivity in both the original and validation cohorts. Presence/absence analyses assumed roughly uniform sequencing depth across donors, an assumption that may not hold. An earlier analysis of several hundred of the donors showed that most TCR beta V segments appeared in productive rearrangements either about 87% or about 30% of the time, which broadly matched IMGT annotations. A cluster of highly shared sequence variants was judged likely to be a technical artifact of the sequencing pipeline. Several of the top co-occurrence clusters appeared to be linked to parvovirus B19, influenza, CMV and Epstein-Barr virus, according to a later analysis. In a later analysis, TCR association rates were found to vary across HLA loci, with the most associated TCRs seen for DRB1 alleles and the fewest for HLA-C alleles. Most CMV-associated TCR beta chains appeared to be HLA-restricted in a later analysis, and the HLA associations seemed to be driven largely by CMV exposure.

The germline V gene sets CDR1 to SNHLY and CDR2 to FYNNEI. Here V drops 5 bases and J drops 6 bases, and the junction holds 8 bases not matched to any gene. Its CDR3 holds 16 amino acids, cysteine through phenylalanine. Only CDR3 DNA is held: 48 bases, read in frame from base 1. In total, approximately 610 healthy bone marrow donors made up the cohort. At the time of sampling, all cohort members were nominally healthy, though unrecorded immune exposures were likely present. The donor tested CMV seronegative and was one of the 352 seronegative cohort members. A peripheral blood sample was collected from each donor, and TCR beta sequencing was performed on peripheral blood mononuclear cells. Genomic DNA was extracted from the blood cell samples with the Qiagen DNeasy Blood Extraction Kit. The receptor library was made with the immunoSEQ multiplex PCR assay. For the multiplex PCR, a mixture combining 60 forward primers for TCR Vbeta segments and 13 reverse primers for TCR Jbeta segments was used. The CDR3 region of rearranged TCR beta genes was amplified from genomic DNA with a multiplex PCR assay. Amplified TCR beta libraries were sequenced as 87-base-pair reads on the Illumina HiSeq System. For the original study's pipeline: In a later analysis, tens of millions of unique TCR beta chains were counted across the roughly 670 repertoires, and around 10 million of these chains were shared by at least two donors. Raw reads were error-corrected and collapsed into unique sequences with a nearest-neighbor algorithm that merged closely related sequences to remove PCR and sequencing errors. CDR3 sequences were aligned to IMGT reference sequences to assign V, D and J gene segments. Each retained sequence needed at least a six-nucleotide match to both a V gene segment and a J gene segment. Rearrangements were called productive when the CDR3 lacked stop codons and stayed in frame with V and J; all others were non-productive. Following IMGT convention, CDR3 was defined as the stretch from the second conserved V-encoded cysteine to the conserved J-encoded phenylalanine. The earlier analysis of about 620 of the donors excluded sequences that lacked an unambiguous match to a single V gene segment. An earlier analysis of 587 of the donors classified V segments as functional when productive rearrangements were above 56.7% and as segregating when the standard deviation between donors was above 5%. To diagnose cytomegalovirus status from the catalog of TCR beta chain sequences, a statistical classification framework was built. In a later analysis, TCR nucleotide sequences were compared against IMGT/GENE-DB human TR gene sequences so that V and J genes could be assigned. A later analysis assigned CDR3 sequences and most-parsimonious VDJ recombination scenarios with the TCRdist pipeline. A later analysis defined each TCR beta chain by its CDR3 amino acid sequence plus V-gene family, and excluded reads lacking a unique V-gene family. As a way to deal with suspected cross-contamination and a sequencing artifact, a later analysis dropped under 600 nucleotide sequences that were highly shared and had low generation probability. In a later analysis, a clonal expansion index for each public chain was calculated from normalized within-repertoire ranks of inferred template counts. In a later analysis, generation probabilities were computed with a VDJ recombination model fitted to out-of-frame rearrangements, and the resulting probabilities were checked against IGoR. In a later analysis, TCR-TCR, TCR-HLA and TCR-CMV co-occurrence was scored with hypergeometric tests, and a repertoire-size bias correction was applied to TCR pairs. A later analysis estimated false discovery rates by permuting HLA or CMV assignments 20 times. A later analysis grouped co-occurring TCRs with DBSCAN, adding TCRdist sequence similarity when clustering within HLA-allele-positive subsets. Repertoires with fewer than 30,000 or more than 120,000 public chains were left out of co-occurrence clustering, as were five repertoires with anomalous nucleotide sharing. This immuneACCESS table, as held by TCRdb, lists in-frame sequences with V and J called but not all clones. Of the missing ones, under half trace to an unresolved V gene in checked studies; the others have no known cause. Clone size and the V and J calls come from that table; the DNA yielded D and trimming. Here the sample has roughly 150,000 clones; 65% to 80% occur a single time. The ten most abundant clones make up 3% to 5% of the sample.

Recombination joined TRBV2 with TRBJ2-7; 15 middle bases align to TRBD2. Source material: PBMCs. The receptor comes from a male donor in good health and CMV-seronegative. CDR3 reads: CASSIGGGLAGGEQYF. The nucleotides are TGTGCCAGCAGTATAGGGGGGGGACTAGCGGGAGGCGAGCAGTACTTC.